This TCR beta chain originates from a study of response to subunit inactivated influenza vaccine. TCRdb re-called the RT-PCR reads through MiXCR, storing one row per CDR3 protein. This sample yields about 700,000 distinct CDR3 sequences, of which around a sixth are seen a single time; approximately 10% belongs to the top ten. This clonotype was detected only a few times. Trimming took off 0 bases at V and 5 bases at J, with 8 bases between the two ends. CDR3 length: 13 amino acids. Germline CDR1 is LNHNV and CDR2 is YYDKDF (reference sequence). This specimen was PBMCs from blood, taken roughly 13 days after vaccination. The chain is built from TRBV15 and TRBJ2-7; D remains ambiguous. The sequence derives from a man in his forties or fifties who received an inactivated influenza vaccine. The CDR3, as DNA: TGTGCCACCAGCAGAGATTCAACCAACGAGCAGTACTTC. It codes for CATSRDSTNEQYF.